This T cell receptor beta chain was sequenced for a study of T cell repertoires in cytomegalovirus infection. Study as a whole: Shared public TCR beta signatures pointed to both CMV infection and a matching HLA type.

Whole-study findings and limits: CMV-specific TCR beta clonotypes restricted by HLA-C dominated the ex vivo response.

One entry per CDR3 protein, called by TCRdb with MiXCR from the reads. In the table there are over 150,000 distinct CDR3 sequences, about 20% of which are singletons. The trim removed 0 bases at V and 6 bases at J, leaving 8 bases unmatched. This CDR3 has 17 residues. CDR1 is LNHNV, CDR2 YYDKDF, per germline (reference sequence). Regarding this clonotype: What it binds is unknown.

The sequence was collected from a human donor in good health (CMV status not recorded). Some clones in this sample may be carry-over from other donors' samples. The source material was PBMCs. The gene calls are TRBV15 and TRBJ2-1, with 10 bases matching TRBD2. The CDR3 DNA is TGTGCCACCAGCAGAGATTCGAGCGGGAGGGCCGCCAATGAGCAGTTCTTC. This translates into CATSRDSSGRAANEQFF.